The 3 T cell receptor beta chains listed next were all sequenced from one sample in a study of blood T cell repertoires in COVID-19. Only in-frame clones appear in the TCRdb table, and some are missing; sequencing was by immunoSEQ multiplex PCR. The sample includes about 47,000 clones, about 84% seen only once; the top ten take roughly 10%. Sequenced: peripheral blood. These receptors all stem from a man aged 60-69 years with acute or convalescent COVID-19.

The chain is built from TRBV6-5 and TRBJ1-2; a weak D match, TRBD1 (6 bases). Germline V gene sequence: CDR1 MNHEY, CDR2 SVGAGI. This CDR3 region has 14 residues. Trimming cost V 8 bases and J 4 bases, with 17 bases left between them. CDR3 sequence: CASSKGQGTYGYTF. In DNA, the CDR3 is TGTGCCAGCTCAAAGGGACAAGGGACCTATGGCTACACCTTC.

This clone was seen a handful of times. CDR3 residues: CSASVGTSGGDTQYF. CDR3 in DNA: TGCAGTGCTAGTGTAGGGACTAGCGGGGGGGATACGCAGTATTTT. This rearrangement joins TRBV20-1 to TRBJ2-3, with TRBD2 matching 15 bases. This CDR3 contains 15 residues. The V and J ends lost 3 bases and 6 bases, in that order; junction bases with no gene match: 4. Germline CDR1 is DFQATT and CDR2 is SNEGSKA (reference sequence).

The V and J genes are TRBV6-5 and TRBJ2-7; D perhaps matches TRBD1 (6 bases). Germline lookup yields CDR1 MNHEY and CDR2 SVGAGI. Between the trimmed V and J ends, which lost 2 bases and 6 bases, there was a span of 11 bases. The CDR3 extends over 13 amino acids. The CDR3 reads CASSYASRGEQYF. In nucleotides, the CDR3 is TGTGCCAGCAGTTACGCGTCCAGGGGCGAGCAGTACTTC.